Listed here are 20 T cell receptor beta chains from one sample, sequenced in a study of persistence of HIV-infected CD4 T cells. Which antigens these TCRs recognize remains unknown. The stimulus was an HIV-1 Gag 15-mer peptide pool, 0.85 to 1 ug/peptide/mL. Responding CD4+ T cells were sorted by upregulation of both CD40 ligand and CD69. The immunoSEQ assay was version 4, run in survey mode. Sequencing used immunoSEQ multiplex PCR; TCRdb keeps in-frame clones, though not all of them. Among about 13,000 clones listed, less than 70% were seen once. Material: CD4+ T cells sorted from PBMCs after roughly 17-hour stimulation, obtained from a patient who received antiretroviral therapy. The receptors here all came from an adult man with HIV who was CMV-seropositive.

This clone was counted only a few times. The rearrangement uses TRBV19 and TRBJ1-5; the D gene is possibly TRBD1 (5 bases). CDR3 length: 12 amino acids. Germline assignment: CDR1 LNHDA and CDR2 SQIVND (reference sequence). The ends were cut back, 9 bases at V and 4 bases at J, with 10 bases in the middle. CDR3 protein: CASASGNQPQHF. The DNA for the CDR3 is TGTGCCAGCGCGTCAGGGAATCAGCCCCAGCATTTT.

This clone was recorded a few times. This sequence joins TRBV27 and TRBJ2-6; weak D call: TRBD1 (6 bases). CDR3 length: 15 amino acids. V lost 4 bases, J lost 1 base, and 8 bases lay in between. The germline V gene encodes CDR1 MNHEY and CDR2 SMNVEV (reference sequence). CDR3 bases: TGTGCCAGCAGTTCCAGGGGTTCTGGGGCCAACGTCCTGACTTTC. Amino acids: CASSSRGSGANVLTF.

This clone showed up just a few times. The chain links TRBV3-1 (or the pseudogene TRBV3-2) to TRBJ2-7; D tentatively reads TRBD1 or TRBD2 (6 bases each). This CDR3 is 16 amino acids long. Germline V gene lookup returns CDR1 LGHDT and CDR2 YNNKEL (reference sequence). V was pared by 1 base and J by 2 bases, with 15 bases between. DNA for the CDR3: TGTGCCAGCAGCCAAGTTTGGGGGGCCATGGCCTACGAGCAGTACTTC. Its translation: CASSQVWGAMAYEQYF.

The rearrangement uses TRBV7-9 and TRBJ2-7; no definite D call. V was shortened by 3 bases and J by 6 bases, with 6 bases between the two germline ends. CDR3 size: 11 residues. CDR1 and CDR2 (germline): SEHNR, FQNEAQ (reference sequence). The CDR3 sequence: CASSFRTEQYF. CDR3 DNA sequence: TGTGCCAGCAGCTTTCGAACCGAGCAGTACTTC.

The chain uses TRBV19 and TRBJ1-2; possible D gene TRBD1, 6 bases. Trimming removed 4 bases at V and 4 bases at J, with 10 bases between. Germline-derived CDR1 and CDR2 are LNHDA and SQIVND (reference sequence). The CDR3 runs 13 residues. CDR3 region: CASSSTGLYGYTF. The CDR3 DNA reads TGTGCCAGTAGTAGTACAGGGCTCTATGGCTACACCTTC.

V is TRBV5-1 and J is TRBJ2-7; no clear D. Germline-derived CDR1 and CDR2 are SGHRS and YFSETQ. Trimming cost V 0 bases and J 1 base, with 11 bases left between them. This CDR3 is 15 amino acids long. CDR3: CASSLEAGMSYEQYF. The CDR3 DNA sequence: TGCGCCAGCAGCTTGGAGGCAGGTATGTCCTACGAGCAGTACTTC.

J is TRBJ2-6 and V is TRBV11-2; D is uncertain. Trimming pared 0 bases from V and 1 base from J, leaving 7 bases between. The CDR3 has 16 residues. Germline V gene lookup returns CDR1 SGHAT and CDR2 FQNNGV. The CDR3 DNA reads TGTGCCAGCAGCTTAGACCTTTCGTCTGGGGCCAACGTCCTGACTTTC. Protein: CASSLDLSSGANVLTF.

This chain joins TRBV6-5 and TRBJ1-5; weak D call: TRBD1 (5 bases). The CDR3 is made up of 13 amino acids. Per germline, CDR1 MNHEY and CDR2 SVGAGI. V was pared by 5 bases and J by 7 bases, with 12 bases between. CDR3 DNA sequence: TGTGCCAGCAGTCAACCTCAGGGCCAGCCCCAGCATTTT. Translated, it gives CASSQPQGQPQHF.

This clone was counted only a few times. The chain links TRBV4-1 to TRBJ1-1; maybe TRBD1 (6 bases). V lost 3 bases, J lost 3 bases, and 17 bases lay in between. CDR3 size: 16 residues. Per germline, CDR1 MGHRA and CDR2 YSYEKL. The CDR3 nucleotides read TGCGCCAGCAGCCAGACCCTTAGGGGGTGGGACACTGAAGCTTTCTTT. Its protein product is CASSQTLRGWDTEAFF.

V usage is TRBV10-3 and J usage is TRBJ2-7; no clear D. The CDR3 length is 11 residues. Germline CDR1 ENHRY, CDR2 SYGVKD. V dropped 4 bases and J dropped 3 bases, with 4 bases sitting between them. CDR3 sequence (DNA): TGTGCCATCAGTGTAGGCTACGAGCAGTACTTC. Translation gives CAISVGYEQYF.

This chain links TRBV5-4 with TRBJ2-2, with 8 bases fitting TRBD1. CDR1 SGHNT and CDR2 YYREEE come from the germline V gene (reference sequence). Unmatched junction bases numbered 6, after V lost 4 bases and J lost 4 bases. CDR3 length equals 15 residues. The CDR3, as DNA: TGTGCCAGCAGCCGGACAGGGAAAGGCACCGGGGAGCTGTTTTTT. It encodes CASSRTGKGTGELFF.

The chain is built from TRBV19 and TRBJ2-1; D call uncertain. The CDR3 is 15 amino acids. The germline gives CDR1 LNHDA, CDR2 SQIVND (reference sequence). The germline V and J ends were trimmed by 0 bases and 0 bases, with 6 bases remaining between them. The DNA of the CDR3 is TGTGCCAGTAGTATAGAATCCCGCTCCTACAATGAGCAGTTCTTC. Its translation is CASSIESRSYNEQFF.

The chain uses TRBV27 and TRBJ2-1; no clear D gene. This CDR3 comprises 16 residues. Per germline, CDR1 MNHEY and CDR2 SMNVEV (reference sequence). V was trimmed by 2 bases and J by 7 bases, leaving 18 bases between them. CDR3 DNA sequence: TGTGCCAGCAGTTTACGATTATCGAACAGCCTTAATGAGCAGTTCTTC. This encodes CASSLRLSNSLNEQFF.

CDR3: CATSVGGIANYGYTF. The DNA for the CDR3 is TGTGCCACCAGCGTTGGCGGGATAGCTAACTATGGCTACACCTTC. The chain carries TRBV15 and TRBJ1-2; D unresolved. The length of the CDR3 is 15 residues. V was shortened by 5 bases and J by 0 bases, with 13 bases between the two germline ends. Per germline, CDR1 LNHNV and CDR2 YYDKDF (reference sequence).

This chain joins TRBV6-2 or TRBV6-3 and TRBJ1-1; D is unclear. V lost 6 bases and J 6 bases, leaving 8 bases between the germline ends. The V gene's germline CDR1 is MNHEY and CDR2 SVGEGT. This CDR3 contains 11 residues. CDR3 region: CASSQGSEAFF. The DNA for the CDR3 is TGTGCCAGCAGCCAAGGATCTGAAGCTTTCTTT.

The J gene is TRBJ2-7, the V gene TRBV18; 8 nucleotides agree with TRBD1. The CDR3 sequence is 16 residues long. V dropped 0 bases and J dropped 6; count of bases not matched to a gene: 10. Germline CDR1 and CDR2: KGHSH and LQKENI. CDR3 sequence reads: CASSPPVAQGGREQYF. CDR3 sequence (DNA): TGTGCCAGCTCACCACCCGTAGCACAGGGGGGACGCGAGCAGTACTTC.

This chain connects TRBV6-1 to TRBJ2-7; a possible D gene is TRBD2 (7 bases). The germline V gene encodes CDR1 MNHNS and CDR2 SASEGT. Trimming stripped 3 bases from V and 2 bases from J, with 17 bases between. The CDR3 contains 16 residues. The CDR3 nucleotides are TGTGCCAGCAGTGACAGGGGAGGACTAGAAGCCTACGAGCAGTACTTC. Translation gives CASSDRGGLEAYEQYF.

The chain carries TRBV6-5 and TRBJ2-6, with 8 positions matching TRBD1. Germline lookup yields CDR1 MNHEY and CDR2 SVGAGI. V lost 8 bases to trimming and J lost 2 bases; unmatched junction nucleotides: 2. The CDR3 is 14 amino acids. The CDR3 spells CASLQGAGANVLTF. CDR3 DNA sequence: TGTGCCAGCTTACAGGGGGCTGGGGCCAACGTCCTGACTTTC.

The CDR3 region has the DNA TGTGCCACTACAGGGGAAGAGACCCAGTACTTC. Protein product: CATTGEETQYF. The chain has TRBV10-3 and TRBJ2-5; the match to TRBD1 covers 7 bases. CDR1 and CDR2 from the germline V gene are ENHRY and SYGVKD. V was pared by 10 bases and J by 3 bases, with 2 bases of the junction left unmatched. CDR3 length: 11 amino acids.

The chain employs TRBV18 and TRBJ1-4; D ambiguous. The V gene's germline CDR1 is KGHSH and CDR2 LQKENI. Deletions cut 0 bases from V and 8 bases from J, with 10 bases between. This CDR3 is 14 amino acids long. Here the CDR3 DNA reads TGTGCCAGCTCACCACCTTCGGCAAAGGAAAAACTGTTTTTT. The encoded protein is CASSPPSAKEKLFF.